The 12 T cell receptor beta chains in this list originate from one sample, sequenced in a study of cytomegalovirus exposure and HLA in healthy donors. Clones were sequenced by immunoSEQ multiplex PCR, and TCRdb holds only the in-frame ones, with some missing. The sample yields about 170,000 clones, roughly 90% seen once. Sequenced: PBMCs. These receptors all come from a woman in her thirties in good health and CMV-seronegative.

The chain is built from TRBV5-1 and TRBJ1-6; D is undetermined. The germline V gene has CDR1 SGHRS and CDR2 YFSETQ. CDR3 size: 16 residues. Trimming removed 0 bases from V and 4 bases from J, with 11 bases in between. This CDR3 reads CASSLDAGAYNSPLHF. CDR3 coding DNA: TGCGCCAGCAGCTTGGACGCAGGAGCATATAATTCACCCCTCCACTTT.

This chain uses TRBV28 with TRBJ2-1; TRBD2 matches at 9 bases. CDR1 MDHEN and CDR2 SYDVKM come from the germline V gene. CDR3 size: 15 residues. Trimming cost V 1 base and J 5 bases; bases outside gene matches: 3. CDR3 nucleotides: TGTGCCAGCAGTTTATTAGCGGGAGACCACAATGAGCAGTTCTTC. Its translation is CASSLLAGDHNEQFF.

The rearrangement links TRBV6-5 to TRBJ2-1; D gene uncertain. The CDR3 contains 13 residues. The V end lost 7 bases, the J end lost 6 bases, and 13 bases lay between the germline ends. CDR1 MNHEY and CDR2 SVGAGI come from the germline V gene. In nucleotides, the CDR3 is TGTGCCAGCAAAGGTGGGCCATTCAATGAGCAGTTCTTC. It yields the protein CASKGGPFNEQFF.

This clone was detected once. CDR3 nucleotide sequence: TGTGCCAGCTCAAACAGGGGTAGCGCCTACGAGCAGTACTTC. Its translation: CASSNRGSAYEQYF. The chain recombines TRBV6-5 with TRBJ2-7, with TRBD1 matching 7 bases. J lost 2 bases, V lost 8 bases, and 9 bases had no gene match. The CDR3 has 14 residues. The germline CDR1 and CDR2 sequences are MNHEY and SVGAGI.

The chain couples TRBV7-2 to TRBJ2-7; 8 positions agree with TRBD2. The CDR3 length is 14 residues. The germline CDR1 and CDR2 sequences are SGHTA and FQGNSA. V dropped 5 bases and J dropped 5; count of bases not matched to a gene: 8. Here the CDR3 DNA reads TGTGCCAGCAGCCCAGGACTAGCTGTGGACGAGCAGTACTTC. Its translation: CASSPGLAVDEQYF.

The chain is built from TRBV4-3 and TRBJ1-3; 10 positions agree with TRBD1. Germline-derived CDR1 and CDR2 are LGHNA and YSLEER. V trimming: 2 bases; J trimming: 3 bases; junction bases outside the gene matches: 7. This CDR3 is built from 17 residues. Written as DNA, the CDR3 is TGCGCCAGCAGCCAAATCACCGGGACAGGGGTTGGAAACACCATATATTTT. Its protein product is CASSQITGTGVGNTIYF.

The chain carries TRBV6-1 and TRBJ2-4, with D perhaps assigned TRBD1 or TRBD2 (7 bases each). This CDR3 is 13 amino acids long. V was clipped by 4 bases and J by 10 bases, with 14 bases between them. Germline V gene sequence: CDR1 MNHNS, CDR2 SASEGT. CDR3 in amino acids: CASSGAGGGIQYF. CDR3 DNA: TGTGCCAGCAGTGGCGCAGGGGGGGGAATTCAGTACTTC.

The rearrangement joins TRBV12-5 to TRBJ2-7; tentative D call: TRBD1 (5 bases). Germline CDR1 is LGHNT and CDR2 is FRNRAP. Between the trimmed V and J ends, which lost 4 bases and 7 bases, there was a span of 11 bases. The CDR3 is 12 residues long. CDR3 region: CASGSRVGEQYF. For the CDR3, the DNA is TGTGCTAGTGGTTCCAGGGTAGGGGAGCAGTACTTC.

This rearrangement joins TRBV9 to TRBJ2-5, with 9 bases fitting TRBD2. The length of the CDR3 is 18 residues. Germline trimming cut 4 bases from V and 5 bases from J; bases unmatched to any gene: 18. Germline values: CDR1 SGDLS, CDR2 YYNGEE. CDR3 nucleotides: TGTGCCAGCAGCCCCGAGCCCGGCTTAGTAGCGGGGGATGAGACCCAGTACTTC. Translating it yields CASSPEPGLVAGDETQYF.

V usage is TRBV28 and J usage is TRBJ2-1; 9 bases match TRBD2. From germline, CDR1 is MDHEN and CDR2 SYDVKM. The J segment lost 0 bases and the V segment lost 2 bases, leaving 8 bases of the junction unmatched. CDR3 size: 18 residues. The CDR3, as DNA: TGTGCCAGCAGTTTAACTCTAGCGGGGAGGAGCTCCTACAATGAGCAGTTCTTC. It encodes CASSLTLAGRSSYNEQFF.

In this sample, this clone turned up a few times. The chain joins TRBV4-1 to TRBJ2-7; D remains ambiguous. V was trimmed by 0 bases and J by 2 bases, leaving 8 bases between them. The CDR3 is 14 amino acids. Germline CDR1 MGHRA, CDR2 YSYEKL. The CDR3 is CASSQDRMAYEQYF. CDR3 DNA sequence: TGCGCCAGCAGCCAAGACCGGATGGCCTACGAGCAGTACTTC.

The chain couples TRBV19 to TRBJ2-1; 8 bases are a match to TRBD2. Germline V lookup: CDR1 LNHDA, CDR2 SQIVND (reference sequence). There are 15 residues in the CDR3. Unmatched junction bases numbered 6, after V lost 5 bases and J lost 3 bases. This CDR3 is CASSLAGGDYNEQFF. In DNA, the CDR3 is TGTGCCAGTAGTTTGGCGGGAGGAGACTACAATGAGCAGTTCTTC.